The count of the clone carrying this TCR beta chain is one. Germline V gene lookup returns CDR1 LNHNV and CDR2 YYDKDF (reference sequence). The CDR3 is 13 amino acids. Deletions cut 5 bases from V and 8 bases from J, with 10 bases between. This record comes from a study of T cell changes during pregnancy in multiple sclerosis. TCRdb keeps only in-frame clones here, not all; method: immunoSEQ multiplex PCR. The data show some 77,000 clones, 70% to 90% seen once. Sequencing used peripheral blood, obtained before pregnancy. The clonotype comes from a female donor with multiple sclerosis, enrolled in a pregnancy study. The J gene is TRBJ2-6, the V gene TRBV15, with D possibly being TRBD1 (5 bases). In nucleotides, the CDR3 is TGTGCCACCAGCTGGACAATTACCAACGTCCTGACTTTC. Protein: CATSWTITNVLTF.